These T cell receptor beta chains were read from a single sample in a study of T cells in Graves' hyperthyroidism and ophthalmopathy. MiXCR, run by TCRdb on the multiplex PCR reads, gives a single entry per CDR3 protein. Found here are approximately 370,000 distinct CDR3 sequences, 15% of them singletons; the top ten hold 30% to 35%. The source material was blood. These receptor sequences come from a young woman with Graves' hyperthyroidism. The CDR3 runs from the conserved cysteine through the conserved F or W. D genes are given only for firm matches. Size is omitted from some rows. Given values are once, few, many or a class for expanded clones.

V	size	J	D	DNA	CDR3
TRBV6-1	many	TRBJ2-3	.	TGTGCCAGCAACCTTGTCGTAGAAGATACGCAGTATTTT	CASNLVVEDTQYF
TRBV7-3	many	TRBJ2-3	.	TGTGCCAGCAGCCTCCGTGCATCCACAGATACGCAGTATTTT	CASSLRASTDTQYF
TRBV12-3/TRBV12-4	few	TRBJ1-5	TRBD1	TGTGCCAGCAGCCTCGGACAGGGACACCAGGGCAATCGGCCCCAGCATTTT	CASSLGQGHQGNRPQHF
TRBV7-2	many	TRBJ2-7	.	TGTGCCAGCAGCTTAGACCCTAGGGGGGTTCCCTACGAGCAGTACTTC	CASSLDPRGVPYEQYF
TRBV5-6	.	TRBJ1-6	.	TGTGCCAGCAGCTTGGACAGTAATTCACCCCTCCACTTT	CASSLDSNSPLHF
TRBV7-2	.	TRBJ1-1	.	TGTGCCAGCAGACTATTGAACGGATTGAACACTGAAGCTTTCTTT	CASRLLNGLNTEAFF
TRBV2	many	TRBJ2-1	TRBD1	TGTGCCAGCAGTGCTGGACAGGGGGCAATTGGTGAGCAGTTCTTC	CASSAGQGAIGEQFF
TRBV4-1	.	TRBJ2-1	TRBD1	TGCGCCAGCAGCCAGCCAACAGGGGGCAGGTACAATGAGCAGTTCTTC	CASSQPTGGRYNEQFF
TRBV27	many	TRBJ2-2	TRBD2	TGTGCCAGCAGTTTAACTAGCGGCAGGACCGGGGAGCTGTTTTTT	CASSLTSGRTGELFF
TRBV6-1	.	TRBJ2-1	TRBD1	TGTGCCAGCAGTCCTAACACGGGACAGGGGAACAATGAGCAGTTCTTC	CASSPNTGQGNNEQFF
TRBV6-2/TRBV6-3	.	TRBJ1-1	.	TGTGCCAGCAGTTCTTTCGGGACACCTGAAGCTTTCTTT	CASSSFGTPEAFF
TRBV27	many	TRBJ2-1	.	TGTGCCAGCAGCGTTGACGGGGATGAGCAGTTCTTC	CASSVDGDEQFF
TRBV18	few	TRBJ2-5	TRBD2	TGTGCCAGCTCATTCAGCGGGATCGGAGAGACCCAGTACTTC	CASSFSGIGETQYF
TRBV28	many	TRBJ2-3	.	TGTGCCAGCAGTTTACTGCAGGGCGGTAGCACAGATACGCAGTATTTT	CASSLLQGGSTDTQYF
TRBV7-9	few	TRBJ1-4	TRBD1	TGTGCCAGCAGCGAACCCCAGGGGGCAACTAATGAAAAACTGTTTTTT	CASSEPQGATNEKLFF
TRBV18	many	TRBJ2-5	.	TGTGCCAGCTCACCCTCAGAGACCCAGTACTTC	CASSPSETQYF
TRBV18	many	TRBJ1-5	TRBD1	TGTGCCAGCTCGCCAAGAGGGACAGTAAATCAGCCCCAGCATTTT	CASSPRGTVNQPQHF
TRBV28	many	TRBJ1-1	.	TGTGCCAGCAGACCTGGACAGCCGAACACTGAAGCTTTCTTT	CASRPGQPNTEAFF
TRBV7-8	many	TRBJ2-5	TRBD1	TGTGCCAGCAGCTTACGACAGGGAGAGGCCCAGTACTTC	CASSLRQGEAQYF
TRBV27	many	TRBJ2-7	.	TGTGCCAGCAGTTTATCGGTGGGGGCAGGCAACTACGAGCAGTACTTC	CASSLSVGAGNYEQYF
TRBV12-3/TRBV12-4	many	TRBJ1-1	.	TGTGCCAGCAGTCTCAACTTGGGGGGAGTCACTGAAGCTTTCTTT	CASSLNLGGVTEAFF
TRBV14	.	TRBJ1-2	TRBD1	TGTGCCAGCAGCCTACCAAAATCACCTAGACAGGGGCGGTATGGCTACACCTTC	CASSLPKSPRQGRYGYTF
TRBV3-1	many	TRBJ2-3	.	TGTGCCAGCAGCCAGGGGGCAGCGATGGATACGCAGTATTTT	CASSQGAAMDTQYF
TRBV28	many	TRBJ2-2	TRBD2	TGTGCCAGCAGTCTCTGGACTAGCGGGATCTTCACCGGGGAGCTGTTTTTT	CASSLWTSGIFTGELFF
TRBV5-5	many	TRBJ2-4	.	TGTGCCAGCAGCAGTAAGAACATTCAGTACTTC	CASSSKNIQYF
TRBV20-1	many	TRBJ2-1	TRBD2	TGCAGTGCTAGCCTGCCTAGCGGGAATTATTACAATGAGCAGTTCTTC	CSASLPSGNYYNEQFF
TRBV6-1	many	TRBJ2-7	.	TGTGCCAGCAGACCTACAGGGAGCTACGAGCAGTACTTC	CASRPTGSYEQYF
TRBV28	many	TRBJ1-5	.	TGTGCCAGCACTCTGGGGGGAGATTCGGTCCAGCCCCAGCATTTT	CASTLGGDSVQPQHF
TRBV29-1	.	TRBJ2-7	.	TGCAGCGTTGAAACCCAGGGCGGTAACGAGCAGTACTTC	CSVETQGGNEQYF
TRBV11-2	few	TRBJ1-2	.	TGTGCCAGCAGCACACGCTCATATGGCTACACCTTC	CASSTRSYGYTF
TRBV27	.	TRBJ2-3	TRBD2	TGTGCCAGCAGCCGACTAGCGGGAGTTGTAGATACGCAGTATTTT	CASSRLAGVVDTQYF
TRBV27	many	TRBJ2-7	.	TGTGCCAGCAGTTTTTACAACGGACCCTACGAGCAGTACTTC	CASSFYNGPYEQYF
TRBV19	.	TRBJ2-2	TRBD2	TGTGCCAGTAGTAGAGACCCGGGACTAGCGAACACCGGGGAGCTGTTTTTT	CASSRDPGLANTGELFF
TRBV7-9	few	TRBJ2-2	TRBD1	TGTGCCAGCAGCTCGGGGGACAGGGCCACCGGGGAGCTGTTTTTT	CASSSGDRATGELFF
TRBV19	.	TRBJ2-1	TRBD2	TGTGCCAGTAGTATTCAAACGGGAGGCGCCTCCCATGAGCAGTTCTTC	CASSIQTGGASHEQFF
TRBV2	many	TRBJ1-2	.	TGTGCCACAGGGGCAGGTGCTAACTATGGCTACACCTTC	CATGAGANYGYTF
TRBV18	few	TRBJ2-7	TRBD2	TGTGCCAGCTCACCTGGGACTAGCGGGAGATCTCCCTACGAGCAGTACTTC	CASSPGTSGRSPYEQYF
TRBV5-4	many	TRBJ2-3	.	TGTGCCAGCAGCTTGTTTTTAGATACGCAGTATTTT	CASSLFLDTQYF
TRBV3-1	few	TRBJ2-1	TRBD2	TGTGCCAGCAGCACTAGCGGGAGTCGCAATGAACAGTTCTTC	CASSTSGSRNEQFF
TRBV20-1	many	TRBJ2-3	TRBD2	TGCAGTGCTACGGGACTAGGTGAGGCAGATACGCAGTATTTT	CSATGLGEADTQYF
TRBV5-1	once	TRBJ2-1	TRBD2	TGCGCCAGCAGCTTTCTAGCGGGAGAATCCGGTGAGCAGTTCTTC	CASSFLAGESGEQFF
TRBV18	few	TRBJ2-1	.	TGTGCCAGCTCACCACCTGAGCGGAGCTCCTACAATGAGCAGTTCTTC	CASSPPERSSYNEQFF
TRBV12-3/TRBV12-4	many	TRBJ2-3	.	TGTGCCAGCAGACCTACAGGGAGCACAGATACGCAGTATTTT	CASRPTGSTDTQYF
TRBV5-1	many	TRBJ1-2	.	TGCGCCAGCAGCTTGGCGGACAGCTATGGCTACACCTTC	CASSLADSYGYTF
TRBV9	many	TRBJ1-5	.	TGTGCCAGCAGCGTTGGTCAATATAGCAATCAGCCCCAGCATTTT	CASSVGQYSNQPQHF
TRBV30	many	TRBJ1-2	.	TGTGCCTGGAGCGTCCCGGGGGTGCTCTATGGCTACACCTTC	CAWSVPGVLYGYTF
TRBV10-3	.	TRBJ2-1	TRBD1	TGTGCCATCAGCCGCGGGACAGGGGGAAATGAGCAGTTCTTC	CAISRGTGGNEQFF
TRBV5-6	many	TRBJ1-2	.	TGTGCCAGCAACACGGACAAAAACTATGGCTACACCTTC	CASNTDKNYGYTF
TRBV7-2	.	TRBJ1-4	TRBD1	TGTGCCAGCAGCCAAGGGACAGGGTTGATTTCTAATGAAAAACTGTTTTTT	CASSQGTGLISNEKLFF
TRBV29-1	.	TRBJ1-1	TRBD1	TGCAGCGGAAAAGACAGGGTAGGGAACACTGAAGCTTTCTTT	CSGKDRVGNTEAFF
TRBV28	many	TRBJ2-1	TRBD2	TGTGCCAGCAGTTCAAGACTAGCGGGAGGACCTACCCACTCCTACAATGAGCAGTTCTTC	CASSSRLAGGPTHSYNEQFF
TRBV19	.	TRBJ2-1	TRBD2	TGTGCCAGTAGTAGCACTAGCGACAACTTGTACTACAATGAGCAGTTCTTC	CASSSTSDNLYYNEQFF
TRBV6-1	many	TRBJ2-5	TRBD2	TGTGCCAGCAGGAGCGGGGAGGTGAGGGAGACCCAGTACTTC	CASRSGEVRETQYF
TRBV4-1	.	TRBJ2-7	.	TGCGCCAGCAGCCAAGGGCGTGGGGCGGGGGCTATCTACGAGCAGTACTTC	CASSQGRGAGAIYEQYF
TRBV19	.	TRBJ1-4	TRBD1	TGTGCCAGCGGGACAGACGATGAAGAACTGTTTTTT	CASGTDDEELFF
TRBV28	few	TRBJ1-5	TRBD1	TGTGCCAGTATGGGGGACAGGCCGCCCCAGCATTTT	CASMGDRPPQHF
TRBV12-3/TRBV12-4	many	TRBJ2-3	.	TGTGCCAGCAGTTTCTTCGTCGCAGATACGCAGTATTTT	CASSFFVADTQYF
TRBV30	many	TRBJ1-5	TRBD1	TGTGCCTGGAGTGTAGGACAGGGACGTCAGCCCCAGCATTTT	CAWSVGQGRQPQHF
TRBV12-3/TRBV12-4	.	TRBJ2-7	.	TGTGCCAGCAGTTTTTATATTGAGGGACGCCCAACTTCGAGCTCCTACGAGCAGTACTTC	CASSFYIEGRPTSSSYEQYF
TRBV20-1	many	TRBJ1-5	.	TGCAGTGCTAGAGATCACAAGGGCAGCTTAAATCAGCCCCAGCATTTT	CSARDHKGSLNQPQHF